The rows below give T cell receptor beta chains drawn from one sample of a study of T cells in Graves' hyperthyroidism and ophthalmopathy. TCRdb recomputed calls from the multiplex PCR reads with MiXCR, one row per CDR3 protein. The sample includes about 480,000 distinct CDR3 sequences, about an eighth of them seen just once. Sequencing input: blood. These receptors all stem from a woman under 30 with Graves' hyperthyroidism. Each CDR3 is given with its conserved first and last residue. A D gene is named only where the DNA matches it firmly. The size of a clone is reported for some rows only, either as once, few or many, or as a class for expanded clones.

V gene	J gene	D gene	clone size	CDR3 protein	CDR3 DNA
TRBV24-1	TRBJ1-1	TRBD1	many	CATSESTGAGYTEAFF	TGTGCCACCAGTGAATCGACAGGGGCTGGGTACACTGAAGCTTTCTTT
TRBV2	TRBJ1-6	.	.	CASSPSARPNSPLHF	TGTGCCAGCAGCCCTTCGGCCAGGCCCAATTCACCCCTCCACTTT
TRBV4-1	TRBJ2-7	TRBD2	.	CASSHDREEVYEQYF	TGCGCCAGCAGCCATGACCGGGAGGAGGTCTACGAGCAGTACTTC
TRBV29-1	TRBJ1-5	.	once	CSVVGWNQPQHF	TGCAGCGTTGTTGGGTGGAATCAGCCCCAGCATTTT
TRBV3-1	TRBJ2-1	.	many	CASSKGEQVEFF	TGTGCCAGCAGCAAAGGGGAACAGGTAGAGTTCTTC
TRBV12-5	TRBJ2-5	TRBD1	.	CASGLGDRGTGETQYF	TGTGCTAGTGGTTTGGGGGACAGGGGGACTGGAGAGACCCAGTACTTC
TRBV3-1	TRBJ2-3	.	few	CASSQEMRGGDTQYF	TGTGCCAGCAGCCAAGAGATGCGGGGTGGAGATACGCAGTATTTT
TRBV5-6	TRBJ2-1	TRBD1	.	CASSPDRGTPRSYEQFF	TGTGCCAGCAGCCCGGACAGGGGAACCCCTAGAAGCTATGAGCAGTTCTTC
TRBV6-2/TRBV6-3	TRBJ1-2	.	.	CASSGSNYGYTF	TGTGCCAGCAGTGGGTCTAACTATGGCTACACCTTC
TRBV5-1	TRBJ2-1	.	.	CASSQINEQFF	TGCGCCAGCAGCCAGATCAATGAGCAGTTCTTC
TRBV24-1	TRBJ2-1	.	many	CATSGNSYYNEQFF	TGTGCCACCAGTGGGAACTCTTACTACAATGAGCAGTTCTTC
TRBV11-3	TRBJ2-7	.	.	CASSLVGGRSYEQYF	TGTGCCAGCAGCTTAGTTGGCGGGCGCTCCTACGAGCAGTACTTC
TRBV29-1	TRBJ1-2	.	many	CSVELNYGYTF	TGCAGCGTTGAACTCAACTATGGCTACACCTTC
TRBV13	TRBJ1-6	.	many	CASSLGGDNSPLHF	TGTGCCAGCAGCCTGGGGGGAGATAATTCACCCCTCCACTTT
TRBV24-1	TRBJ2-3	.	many	CATSDSPAKTDTQYF	TGTGCCACCAGTGATTCGCCAGCCAAGACAGATACGCAGTATTTT
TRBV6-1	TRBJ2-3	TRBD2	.	CASSFGAGWADTQYF	TGTGCCAGCAGTTTCGGAGCGGGATGGGCAGATACGCAGTATTTT
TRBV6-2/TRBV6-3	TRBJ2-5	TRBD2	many	CASSYPEEPGLAGEEKYF	TGTGCCAGCAGTTACCCTGAAGAACCGGGACTAGCGGGGGAGGAAAAGTACTTC
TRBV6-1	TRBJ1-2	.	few	CASSEPTVIYYGYTF	TGTGCCAGCAGTGAACCTACAGTTATCTACTATGGCTACACCTTC
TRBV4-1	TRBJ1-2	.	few	CASSQGAGSYYGYTF	TGCGCCAGCAGCCAAGGGGCAGGGAGCTACTATGGCTACACCTTC
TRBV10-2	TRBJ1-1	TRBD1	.	CASRDDRDTGAFF	TGCGCCAGCAGGGATGACAGGGACACTGGAGCTTTCTTT
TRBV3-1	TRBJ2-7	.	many	CASSHGTFSYEQYF	TGTGCCAGCAGCCACGGGACTTTTTCCTACGAGCAGTACTTC
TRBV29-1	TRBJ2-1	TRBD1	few	CSVSRDRGFQEQFF	TGCAGCGTTAGTAGGGACAGGGGATTTCAGGAGCAGTTCTTC
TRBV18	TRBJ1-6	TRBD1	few	CASSRSGQGAVSPLHF	TGTGCCAGCTCACGATCCGGACAGGGGGCTGTTTCACCCCTCCACTTT
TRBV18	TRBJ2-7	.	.	CASQGIANYEQYF	TGTGCCAGCCAGGGGATCGCAAACTACGAGCAGTACTTC
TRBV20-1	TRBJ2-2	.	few	CSAQFRGLNTGELFF	TGCAGTGCCCAATTTCGCGGATTGAACACCGGGGAGCTGTTTTTT
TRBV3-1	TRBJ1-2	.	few	CASSQEGVTNYGYTF	TGTGCCAGCAGCCAAGAAGGGGTAACTAACTATGGCTACACCTTC
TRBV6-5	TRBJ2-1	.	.	CASSYKTGDYNEQFF	TGTGCCAGCAGTTATAAGACAGGAGACTACAATGAGCAGTTCTTC
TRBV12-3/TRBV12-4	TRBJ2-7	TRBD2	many	CASTPGLAGGEQYF	TGTGCCAGCACACCGGGACTAGCGGGAGGTGAGCAGTACTTC
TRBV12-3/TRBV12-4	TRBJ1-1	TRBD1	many	CASTLPGGPNTEAFF	TGTGCCAGCACCCTGCCAGGGGGCCCGAACACTGAAGCTTTCTTT